A single TCR beta chain is shown here with its context. This sample stems from a study of Ad26.COV2.S vaccination and SARS-CoV-2 variants. Study at large: Donor joined the COV1001 Ad26.COV2.S trial arm.

Treatment meaning: some 20 received Ad26.COV2.S at low or high dose, single or two shots; 5 received placebo; per-sample allocation not given. The samples were gathered on day 63 after the first injection of vaccine or placebo. Sequenced by immunoSEQ multiplex PCR; TCRdb stores in-frame clones only, minus some. The sample includes 350,000 to 500,000 clones, about 90% seen only once; the top ten take roughly 3.9%. This material consisted of peripheral blood, taken in a trial of Ad26.COV2.S vaccine versus placebo. This receptor was taken from a person between 18 and 65 years old who received the Ad26.COV2.S COVID-19 vaccine or a placebo.

The CDR3 protein is CASSYSLSNEQFF. The DNA of the CDR3 is TGTGCCAGCAGTTACTCGTTGTCCAATGAGCAGTTCTTC. The V call is TRBV6-2 or TRBV6-3, the J call TRBJ2-1; no clear D gene. CDR3 length equals 13 residues. Germline loops: CDR1 MNHEY, CDR2 SVGEGT. V dropped 0 bases and J dropped 6 bases, with 6 bases sitting between them.